A single count supports the clone carrying this T cell receptor (beta chain). Living in about two dozen US areas, the participants were between roughly 18 and 90 years of age. These data are taken from a study of blood T cell repertoires in COVID-19. About the study: T cells, B-cell-depleted T cells, or PBMCs provided the cDNA or gDNA that served as material.

Source study methods: Estimation of nucleated cell counts relied on the amplification of reference gene primers. Clones were sequenced by immunoSEQ multiplex PCR, and TCRdb holds only the in-frame ones, with some missing. Clone size and V and J calls were adopted from that table, with D and trimming inferred from the DNA. The data show a few hundred thousand clones, with approximately 90% seen just once and around 0.86% held by the top ten. Germline V gene sequence: CDR1 SGHRS, CDR2 YFSETQ. V lost 7 bases and J lost 1; bases outside the gene matches: 7. The CDR3 spans 14 residues. Sequenced: PBMCs or T cells enriched from blood (not recorded which). The TCR originated in a woman aged 40 to 49 who had been exposed to COVID-19. The V call is TRBV5-1, the J call TRBJ2-7; 8 nucleotides match TRBD1. The CDR3, as DNA: TGCGCCAGCGGGACACAGGGGGGATCCTACGAGCAGTACTTC. This codes for CASGTQGGSYEQYF.